One sample yielded the 5 T cell receptor beta chains listed below, sequenced in a study of Ad26.COV2.S vaccination and SARS-CoV-2 variants. Treatment meaning: about 20 received Ad26.COV2.S at low or high dose, single or two shots; roughly five received placebo; per-sample allocation not given. Specimens were obtained on day 63 following the first vaccine or placebo injection. Measured with immunoSEQ multiplex PCR; TCRdb has only the in-frame clones, and not every one. The top ten hold more than 10% of the sample, which has hundreds of thousands of clones, more than 80% seen once. The material sequenced was peripheral blood, taken in a trial of Ad26.COV2.S vaccine versus placebo. The receptor source for this set is a person between 18 and 59 years old who received the Ad26.COV2.S COVID-19 vaccine or a placebo.

This chain's CDR3 is CARSFPVTYNSPLHF. The CDR3 nucleotides are TGTGCCAGAAGCTTCCCGGTTACCTATAATTCACCCCTCCACTTT. The V and J genes are TRBV5-3 and TRBJ1-6, with D hard to call. TRBV5-3 is given ORF status, its function remaining uncertain. The CDR3 covers 15 residues. V was clipped by 2 bases and J by 2 bases, with 8 bases between them.

The chain is built from TRBV19 and TRBJ1-2, with TRBD1 matching 11 bases. The germline V gene has CDR1 LNHDA and CDR2 SQIVND (reference sequence). This CDR3 is 14 amino acids long. V dropped 6 bases and J dropped 4; count of bases not matched to a gene: 4. The CDR3 bases are TGTGCCAGTAGCCGGGACAGGGGGGGCTATGGCTACACCTTC. Residues: CASSRDRGGYGYTF.

The gene calls are TRBV6-2 or TRBV6-3 and TRBJ2-5; D gene uncertain. Deletions cut 6 bases from V and 5 bases from J, with 19 bases between. The CDR3 length is 15 residues. Germline CDR1 is MNHEY and CDR2 is SVGEGT. CDR3 amino acids: CASSPGAPRGETQYF. For the CDR3, the DNA is TGTGCCAGCAGCCCAGGAGCGCCGCGTGGGGAGACCCAGTACTTC.

The genes are TRBV7-2 and TRBJ1-3; 7 nucleotides agree with TRBD1. The V gene's germline CDR1 is SGHTA and CDR2 FQGNSA. Trimming cost V 4 bases and J 0 bases; bases outside gene matches: 6. The CDR3 sequence is 16 residues long. CDR3 region: CASSSDTGVSGNTIYF. In nucleotides, the CDR3 is TGTGCCAGCAGCTCAGATACAGGGGTCTCTGGAAACACCATATATTTT.

V gene TRBV29-1 combines with J gene TRBJ2-2, with TRBD1 matching over 8 bases. The CDR3 consists of 13 residues. Germline V gene data show CDR1 as SQVTM and CDR2 as ANQGSEA. Unmatched junction bases numbered 1, after V lost 6 bases and J lost 1 base. The CDR3 DNA reads TGCAGCGTAGGACAGGGGAACACCGGGGAGCTGTTTTTT. Protein: CSVGQGNTGELFF.